What follows is one TCR beta chain and its context. Per the original methods: Cell counts per sample came from amplifying reference gene primers. Profiling relied on immunoSEQ multiplex PCR, and the TCRdb table lists in-frame clones only, not all of them. D and trimming come from the DNA, and the V and J calls and clone size come from that table. The sample contains 100,000 to 150,000 clones, 80% to 85% of which appear only once. Germline assignment: CDR1 SGHRS and CDR2 YFSETQ. V was pared by 0 bases and J by 7 bases, with 5 bases of the junction left unmatched. The CDR3 loop spans 15 amino acids. This entry is derived from a study of blood T cell repertoires in COVID-19. Study details: There were acute and convalescent COVID-19 samples, and they came from the United States, Italy and Spain.

The sample was peripheral blood. The rearrangement uses TRBV5-1 and TRBJ2-7, with TRBD2 matching over 12 bases. The receptor comes from a woman under 40 who had recovered from COVID-19. The CDR3 reads CASSLVATSGGEQYF. The CDR3 region has the DNA TGCGCCAGCAGCTTGGTCGCGACTAGCGGGGGTGAGCAGTACTTC.